The source of this T cell receptor beta chain is a study of blood T cell repertoires in COVID-19. On the study more broadly: From the United States, Italy and Spain came samples of acute and convalescent COVID-19. Nucleic acid was either cDNA or gDNA, and it came from T cells, B-cell-depleted T cells, or PBMCs.

CDR1 and CDR2 (germline): MNHEY, SMNVEV (reference sequence). The CDR3 spans 14 residues. The trim removed 2 bases at V and 3 bases at J, leaving 4 bases unmatched. Original methodology: Quantification of nucleated cells was approximated via reference gene primer amplification. The method was immunoSEQ multiplex PCR; TCRdb's version includes in-frame clones alone and lacks a portion of them. That table gives V, J and clone size, and the DNA gave D and trimming. The sample consists of around 26,000 clones, about 81% of them appearing once. This sequence originates from a human donor in a cohort sampled during active COVID-19. The genes are TRBV27 and TRBJ2-7, with 7 bases matching TRBD1. Sequences were obtained from peripheral blood. Here the CDR3 reads CASSLLGQNYEQYF. The CDR3 DNA sequence: TGTGCCAGCAGTTTACTGGGACAGAACTACGAGCAGTACTTC.